This T cell receptor beta chain was sequenced in a study of CD8+ T cells in alopecia areata. Findings and caveats of the study: An increase in clonality over normal scalp was evident in lesional scalp, especially alopecia totalis/universalis. In scalp samples, resident alphabeta T cells of normal skin are also sequenced. Patients displayed less clarity in TCR sharing than mice, a finding possibly related to HLA.

Following RNA extraction, reverse transcription yielded cDNA that acted as the sequencing template. Sequencing was performed with immunoSEQ multiplex PCR; in TCRdb, only in-frame clones are kept and a portion is missing. The table has more than 100,000 clones, less than 70% seen once. V was pared by 6 bases and J by 3 bases, with 8 bases of the junction left unmatched. The germline V gene has CDR1 SQVTM and CDR2 ANQGSEA. This CDR3 spans 14 amino acids. The authors sorted CD4+ and CD8+ T cells from PBMCs. Notes on this clone: As yet, its antigen is unknown. The sample holds other DNA sequences that translate to the same CDR3.

The chain carries TRBV29-1 and TRBJ1-3; 7 bases match TRBD1. Sequencing input: CD4+ T cells sorted from blood. This TCR derives from a human donor in good health. CDR3 loop: CSVETGSGGNTIYF. CDR3 DNA: TGCAGCGTCGAGACAGGGTCAGGTGGAAACACCATATATTTT.